This T cell receptor (beta chain) was observed in a study of blood T cell repertoires in COVID-19. For the study at large: Material from acute and convalescent COVID-19 was sourced from the United States, Italy and Spain. The cDNA or gDNA used as material had been derived from T cells, B-cell-depleted T cells, or PBMCs.

Germline CDR1 is SQVTM and CDR2 is ANQGSEA. Trimming took 0 bases from V and 10 from J, leaving 9 bases between them. The CDR3 contains 11 residues. Per the original data handling: It was from reference gene primer amplification that nucleated cell counts were estimated. TCRdb keeps only in-frame clones here, not all; method: immunoSEQ multiplex PCR. The DNA was the basis for D and trimming; V, J and clone size are from that table. The table records 250,000 or so clones, around nine tenths of them present only once. The chain is built from TRBV29-1 and TRBJ1-2; D gene uncertain. Source material: peripheral blood. This sequence was found in a woman between 35 and 50 years old who had recovered from COVID-19. This chain's CDR3 is CSVEDRVAYTF. CDR3 coding DNA: TGCAGCGTTGAAGATCGGGTAGCCTACACCTTC. Full variable domain (outside the CDR3, taken from reference TRBV29-1 and TRBJ1-2): SAVISQKPSRDICQRGTSLTIQCQVDSQVTMMFWYRQQPGQSLTLIATANQGSEATYESGFVIDKFPISRPNLTFSTLTVSNMSPEDSSIYLCSVEDRVAYTFGSGTRLTVV.